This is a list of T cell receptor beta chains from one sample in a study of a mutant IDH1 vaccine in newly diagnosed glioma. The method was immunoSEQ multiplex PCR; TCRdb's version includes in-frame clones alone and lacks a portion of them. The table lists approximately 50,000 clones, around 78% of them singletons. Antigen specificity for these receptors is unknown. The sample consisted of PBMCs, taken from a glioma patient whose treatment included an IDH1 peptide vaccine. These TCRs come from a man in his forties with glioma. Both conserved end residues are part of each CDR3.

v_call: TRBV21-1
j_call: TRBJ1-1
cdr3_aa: CASSRAGTNGPEAFF

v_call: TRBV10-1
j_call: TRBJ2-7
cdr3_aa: CASSESIRTRQYF

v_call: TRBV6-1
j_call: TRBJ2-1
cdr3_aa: CASERGEQFF

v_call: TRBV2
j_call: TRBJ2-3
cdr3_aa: CASSEVGGPTDTQYF

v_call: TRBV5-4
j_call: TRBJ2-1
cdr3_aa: CASSRSGRPDNEQFF

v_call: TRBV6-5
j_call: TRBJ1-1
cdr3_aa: CASSSQNLHEAFF

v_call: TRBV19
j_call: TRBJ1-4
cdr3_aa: CASSETGVEGLFF

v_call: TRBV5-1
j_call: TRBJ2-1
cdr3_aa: CASSLREPYNEQFF

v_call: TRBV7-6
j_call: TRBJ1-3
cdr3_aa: CASSRGQLSGNTIYF

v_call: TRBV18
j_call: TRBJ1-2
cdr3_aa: CASSRSRGESYGYTF

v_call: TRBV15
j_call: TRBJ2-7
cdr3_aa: CATAPGGVVYEQYF

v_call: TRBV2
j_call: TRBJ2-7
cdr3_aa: CASSGGASYEQYF

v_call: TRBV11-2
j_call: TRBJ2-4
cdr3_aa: CASSLFGLGGNIQYF

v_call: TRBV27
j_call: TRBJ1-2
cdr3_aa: CASSFTGGDYGYTF

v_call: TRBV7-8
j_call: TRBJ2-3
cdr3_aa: CASSLLSGTSTDTQYF

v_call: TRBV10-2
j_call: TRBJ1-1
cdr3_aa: CASSRDFTEAFF

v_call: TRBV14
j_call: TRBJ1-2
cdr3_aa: CASSPGRSQGYTF

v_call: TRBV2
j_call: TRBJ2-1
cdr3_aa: CASSDYSSYNEQFF

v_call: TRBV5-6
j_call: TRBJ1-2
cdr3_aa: CASSLVQNYGYTF

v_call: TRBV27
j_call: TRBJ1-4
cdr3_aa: CASSLSSKIVQPRGEKLFF

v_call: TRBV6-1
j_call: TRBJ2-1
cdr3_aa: CASSEVGLTSYNEQFF

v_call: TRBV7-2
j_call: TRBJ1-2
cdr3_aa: CASSFGTHGYTF

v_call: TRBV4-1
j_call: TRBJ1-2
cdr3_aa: CASSQPGRSNYGYTF

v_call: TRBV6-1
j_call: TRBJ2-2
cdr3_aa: CASSPGQGPGELFF

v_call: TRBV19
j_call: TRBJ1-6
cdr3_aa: CASSIGTGRNSPLHF

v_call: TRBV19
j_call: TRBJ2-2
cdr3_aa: CASMRSTNTGELFF

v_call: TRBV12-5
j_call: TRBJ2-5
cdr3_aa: CASGFETSGSSETQYF

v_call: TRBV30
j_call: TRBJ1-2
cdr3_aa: CAWNRDRPYGYTF

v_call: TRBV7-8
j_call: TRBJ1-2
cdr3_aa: CASSSRRGGYTF

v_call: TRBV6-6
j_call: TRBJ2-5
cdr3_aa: CASSFSSGAGGYQYF

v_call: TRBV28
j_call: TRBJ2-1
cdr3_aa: CASNKDYRGQISYNEQFF

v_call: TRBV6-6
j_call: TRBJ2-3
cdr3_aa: CASSSTTDTQYF

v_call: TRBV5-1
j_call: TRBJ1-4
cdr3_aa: CASSLQGATNEKLFF

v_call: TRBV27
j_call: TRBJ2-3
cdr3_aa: CASSLTGLTDTQYF

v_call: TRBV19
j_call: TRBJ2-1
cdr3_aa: CASSIRTRGANEQFF

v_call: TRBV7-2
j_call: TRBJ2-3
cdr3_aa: CASSSEYLRTDTQYF

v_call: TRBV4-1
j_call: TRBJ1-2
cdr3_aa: CASSQRTQTQRKYGYTF

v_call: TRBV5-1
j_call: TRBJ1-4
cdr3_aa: CASSPQGDVATNEKLFF

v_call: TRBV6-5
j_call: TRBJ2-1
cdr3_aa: CASSGGLPKAEQFF

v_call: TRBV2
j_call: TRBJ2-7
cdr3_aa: CASSVQNEQYF

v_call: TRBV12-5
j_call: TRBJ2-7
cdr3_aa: CASGKRGDTYEQYF

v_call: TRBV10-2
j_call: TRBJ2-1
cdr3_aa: CASSADSYNEQFF

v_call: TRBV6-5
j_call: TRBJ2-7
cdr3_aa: CASRTEQGESGEQYF

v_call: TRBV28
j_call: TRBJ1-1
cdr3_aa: CASSSPGDTEAFF

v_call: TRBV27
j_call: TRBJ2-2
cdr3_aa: CASRLTAGGHTGELFF

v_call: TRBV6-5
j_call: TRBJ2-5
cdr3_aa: CASSYGFGETQYF

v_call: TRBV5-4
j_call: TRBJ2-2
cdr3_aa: CASSLFTGVKDTGELFF

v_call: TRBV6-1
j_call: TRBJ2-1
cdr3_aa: CATRRSRGYNEQFF

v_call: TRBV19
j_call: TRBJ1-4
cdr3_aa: CASSIDPGPREKLFF

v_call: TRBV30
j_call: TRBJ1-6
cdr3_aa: CAWREAASLHF

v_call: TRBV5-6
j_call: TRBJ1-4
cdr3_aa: CASSLGTDNEKLFF